This T cell receptor (beta chain) was sequenced in a study of blood T cell repertoires in COVID-19 (dated by TCRdb to about 2020). Some background on the complete study: The collaborator samples originated in the United States, Italy and Spain and spanned the acute and convalescent phases of COVID-19. The material from the prospective study consisted of cDNA or gDNA derived from T cells, B-cell-depleted T cells, or PBMCs. Deeply sampled blood TCRbeta repertoires from subjects exposed to, actively infected with, or recovered from COVID-19 were included in the dataset. The repertoires were released in a freely available public database meant as a resource for research on the immune response to SARS-CoV-2. The samples were drawn from two sources: the first 160 participants of the ongoing ImmuneRACE study, and 1,254 subjects contributed by 6 global collaborators. Nearly every sample came with metadata listing a de-identified subject ID, COVID-19 status, age in years and sex. Where HLA class I and class II types were available, the types were taken from metadata supplied by the sample provider, not from assay-based typing. Beyond this particular receptor, the publication reports: The quantity of clinical and demographic metadata differed by source and by participant and was supplied without curation.

Relative to germline, V is 1 base shorter and J is 0 bases shorter, with 6 bases between their ends. From cysteine to phenylalanine, the CDR3 is 14 amino acids long. CDR3 DNA only is kept here, 42 bases in frame from base 1. CDR1 and CDR2 were assigned from the germline V gene as KGHSY and FQNENV. The collaborating institutions used their own protocols to collect whole blood in K2EDTA tubes. For TCRbeta analysis, collaborator samples were shipped as frozen whole blood, as isolated PBMCs, or as DNA extracted from either sample type. TCRbeta CDR3 regions were amplified from genomic DNA using the immunoSEQ Assay, a bias-controlled multiplex PCR. The published analysis was carried out like this. Within the assay, amplification of reference gene primers was used to estimate how many nucleated cells each sample contained. To quantify the absolute abundance of each unique TCRbeta CDR3 rearrangement, sequence reads were collapsed and filtered. For each sample, productive Simpson clonality was calculated as the square root of Simpson's diversity index across productive rearrangements. As stored in TCRdb, this immuneACCESS dataset retains in-frame rearrangements with V and J assigned. A fraction of the clones does not appear; measured against another copy, unresolved V genes explain less than half of the discrepancy, and the remainder lacks a known reason. The DNA was the basis for D and trimming; V, J and clone size are from that table. The sample records over 200,000 clones, roughly 87% of which are singletons. Clones ranked in the top ten supply over 1.5% of the sample.

Regarding this clone: Its binding antigen is unknown. No base quality values were provided; no much bigger clone lies one nucleotide off.

The chain joins TRBV16 to TRBJ1-1; the D gene is not confidently resolved. This TCR was sampled from a man aged 35-49 years with active or convalescent COVID-19. The sequencing sample was made of peripheral blood. The nucleotide sequence reads TGTGCCAGCAGCCAATATAACATGAACACTGAAGCTTTCTTT. This codes for CASSQYNMNTEAFF. Outside the CDR3, residues come from the reference TRBV16 and TRBJ1-1 proteins, so the full variable domain is: GEEVAQTPKHLVRGEGQKAKLYCAPIKGHSYVFWYQQVLKNEFKFLISFQNENVFDETGMPKERFSAKCLPNSPCSLEIQATKLEDSAVYFCASSQYNMNTEAFFGQGTRLTVV.